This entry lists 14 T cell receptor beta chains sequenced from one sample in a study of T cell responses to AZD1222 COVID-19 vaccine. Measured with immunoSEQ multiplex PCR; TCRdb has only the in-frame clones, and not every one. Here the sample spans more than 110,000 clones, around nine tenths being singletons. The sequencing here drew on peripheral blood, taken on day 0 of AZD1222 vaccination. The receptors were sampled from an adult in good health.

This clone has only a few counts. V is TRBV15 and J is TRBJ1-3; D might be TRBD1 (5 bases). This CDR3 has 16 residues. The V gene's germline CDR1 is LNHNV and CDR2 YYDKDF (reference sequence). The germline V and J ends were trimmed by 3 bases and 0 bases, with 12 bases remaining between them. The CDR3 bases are TGTGCCACCAGCAGTCCCGACAGTCACTCTGGAAACACCATATATTTT. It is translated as CATSSPDSHSGNTIYF.

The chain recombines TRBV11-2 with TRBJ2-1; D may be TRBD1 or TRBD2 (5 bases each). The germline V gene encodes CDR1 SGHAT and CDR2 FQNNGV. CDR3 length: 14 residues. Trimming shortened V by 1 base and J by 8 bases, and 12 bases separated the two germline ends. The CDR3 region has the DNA TGTGCCAGCAGCTTAGGTGGGGGTCTTGATGAGCAGTTCTTC. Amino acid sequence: CASSLGGGLDEQFF.

The CDR3 DNA reads TGTGCCAGCAGCTTGAATTTCGGAAACCGAGGGACTGAAGCTTTCTTT. Its protein product is CASSLNFGNRGTEAFF. This chain uses TRBV5-4 with TRBJ1-1; D unresolved. Germline assignment: CDR1 SGHNT and CDR2 YYREEE (reference sequence). There are 16 residues in the CDR3. Between the trimmed V and J ends, which lost 1 base and 5 bases, there was a span of 18 bases.

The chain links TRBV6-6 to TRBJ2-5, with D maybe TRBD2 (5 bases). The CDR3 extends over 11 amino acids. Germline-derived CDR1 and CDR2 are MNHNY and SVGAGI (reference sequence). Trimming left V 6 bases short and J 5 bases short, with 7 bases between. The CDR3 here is CASRRGETQYF. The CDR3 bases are TGTGCCAGCAGGAGAGGGGAGACCCAGTACTTC.

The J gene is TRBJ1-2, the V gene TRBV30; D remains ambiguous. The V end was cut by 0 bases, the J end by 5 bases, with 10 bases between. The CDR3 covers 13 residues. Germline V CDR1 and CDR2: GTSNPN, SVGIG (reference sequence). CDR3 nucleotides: TGTGCCTGGAGTGTTGGGAAGAGTTATGGCTACACCTTC. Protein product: CAWSVGKSYGYTF.

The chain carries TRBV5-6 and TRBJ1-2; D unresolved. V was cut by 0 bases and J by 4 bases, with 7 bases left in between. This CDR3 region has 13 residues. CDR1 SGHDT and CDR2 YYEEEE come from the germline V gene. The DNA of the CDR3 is TGTGCCAGCAGCTTGGAGCTCTTCTATGGCTACACCTTC. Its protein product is CASSLELFYGYTF.

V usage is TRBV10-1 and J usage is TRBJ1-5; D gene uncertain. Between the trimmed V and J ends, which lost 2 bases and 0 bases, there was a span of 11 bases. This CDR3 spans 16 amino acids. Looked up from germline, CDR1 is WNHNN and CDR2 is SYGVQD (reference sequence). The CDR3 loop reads CASSEDGEYSNQPQHF. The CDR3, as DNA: TGCGCCAGCAGTGAGGACGGTGAGTATAGCAATCAGCCCCAGCATTTT.

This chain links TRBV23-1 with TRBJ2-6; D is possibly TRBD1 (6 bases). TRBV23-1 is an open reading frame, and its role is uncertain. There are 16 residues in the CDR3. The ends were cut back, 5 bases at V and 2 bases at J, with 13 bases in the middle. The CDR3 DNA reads TGCGCCAGCAGTTGTCAGGGGACCCCTGGGGCCAACGTCCTGACTTTC. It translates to CASSCQGTPGANVLTF.

CDR3 amino acids: CASSYNAVELFF. DNA for the CDR3: TGTGCCAGCAGTTACAATGCCGTAGAACTGTTTTTT. This rearrangement joins TRBV6-6 to TRBJ1-4; no clear D gene. Germline values: CDR1 MNHNY, CDR2 SVGAGI (reference sequence). V lost 2 bases to trimming and J lost 12 bases, with 10 bases between them. The CDR3 extends over 12 amino acids.

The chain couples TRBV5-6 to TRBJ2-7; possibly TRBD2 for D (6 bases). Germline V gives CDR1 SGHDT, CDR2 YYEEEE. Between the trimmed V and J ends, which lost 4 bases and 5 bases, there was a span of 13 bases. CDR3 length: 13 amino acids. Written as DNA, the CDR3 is TGTGCCAGCAGCCACGCGGGACTCCACGAGCAGTACTTC. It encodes CASSHAGLHEQYF.

The DNA for the CDR3 is TGTGCCAGCAGCTTAGCGCAAGGACCATCCCACGAGCAGTACTTC. As protein: CASSLAQGPSHEQYF. The J gene is TRBJ2-7, the V gene TRBV7-8; D remains unclear. The germline gives CDR1 SGHVS, CDR2 FQNEAQ. V was clipped by 0 bases and J by 5 bases, with 14 bases between them. The CDR3 is 15 residues long.

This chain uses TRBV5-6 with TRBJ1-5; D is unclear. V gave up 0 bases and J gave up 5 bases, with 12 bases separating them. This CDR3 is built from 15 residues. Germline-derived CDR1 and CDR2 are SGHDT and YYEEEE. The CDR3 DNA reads TGTGCCAGCAGCTTGGACAGAGGACGATATCAGCCCCAGCATTTT. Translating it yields CASSLDRGRYQPQHF.

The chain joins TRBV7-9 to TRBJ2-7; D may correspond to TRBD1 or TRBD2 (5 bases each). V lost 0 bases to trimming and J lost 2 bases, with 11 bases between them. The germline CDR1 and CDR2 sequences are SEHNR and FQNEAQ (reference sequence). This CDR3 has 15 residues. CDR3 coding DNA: TGTGCCAGCAGCTTAGCCGGGACGGTAGCCTACGAGCAGTACTTC. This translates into CASSLAGTVAYEQYF.

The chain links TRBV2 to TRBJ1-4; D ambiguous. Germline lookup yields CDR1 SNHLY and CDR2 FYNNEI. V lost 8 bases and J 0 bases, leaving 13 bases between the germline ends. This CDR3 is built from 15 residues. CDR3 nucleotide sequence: TGTGCCAGCTTGAGCCGACACGCAACTAATGAAAAACTGTTTTTT. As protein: CASLSRHATNEKLFF.